This paragraph reports one T cell receptor beta chain. These data are taken from a study of blood T cell repertoires in COVID-19. About the research overall: T cells, B-cell-depleted T cells, or PBMCs provided the cDNA or gDNA that served as material.

The V gene end was trimmed by 5 bases and the J gene end by 8 bases; junction bases not matched to a gene: 8. The CDR3 spans 15 residues. Germline CDR1 is SGHRS and CDR2 is YFSETQ. In the original workflow: Using reference gene primer amplification, nucleated cell counts were estimated. The table came from immunoSEQ multiplex PCR; TCRdb's copy has only in-frame clones and leaves some out. V, J and clone size reflect that table, while D and trimming were determined from the DNA. This table has 180,000 or so clones, around 83% appearing once. Which cohort a participant joined came from the clinical history participants gave. Two consecutive negative NP/OP PCR tests, clearance, or resolved symptoms defined Cohort 3 recovery.

The sequenced material came from PBMCs or T cells enriched from blood (not recorded which). The chain joins TRBV5-1 to TRBJ1-6; TRBD1 matches at 9 bases. The receptor comes from a man in his forties who had recovered from COVID-19. In DNA, the CDR3 is TGCGCCAGCAGAGAATCACAGGGGGCCTATTCACCCCTCCACTTT. Translated: CASRESQGAYSPLHF.